These T cell receptor beta chains were read from a single sample in a study of shared clonotypes between healthy human individuals. Libraries were prepared by immunoSEQ multiplex PCR; TCRdb keeps only in-frame clonotypes and omits some of them. The sample contains nearly 1 million clones, around three quarters of which appear only once. Sequenced sample: memory CD4+ T cells sorted from blood. The receptors derive from a man between 18 and 35 years old in good health. Both conserved end residues are part of each CDR3. Each record gives: J gene, V gene, CDR3 protein.

J gene: TRBJ2-6
V gene: TRBV9
CDR3 protein: CASNPGVGANVLTF

J gene: TRBJ2-1
V gene: TRBV2
CDR3 protein: CASSEGREGHREQFF

J gene: TRBJ1-5
V gene: TRBV2
CDR3 protein: CASSLLYQPQHF

J gene: TRBJ1-5
V gene: TRBV15
CDR3 protein: CATSRDGIELPQHF

J gene: TRBJ2-1
V gene: TRBV7-3
CDR3 protein: CASSLGRPPLNEQFF

J gene: TRBJ2-5
V gene: TRBV29-1
CDR3 protein: CSVGPGETQYF

J gene: TRBJ1-1
V gene: TRBV12-5
CDR3 protein: CASGFMAGSLSGGTEAFF

J gene: TRBJ2-4
V gene: TRBV10-3
CDR3 protein: CAISESKGALAKNIQYF

J gene: TRBJ1-4
V gene: TRBV5-1
CDR3 protein: CASTPGATNEKLFF

J gene: TRBJ2-7
V gene: TRBV4-3
CDR3 protein: CASSREISSEQYF

J gene: TRBJ2-1
V gene: TRBV18
CDR3 protein: CASSPGTSANNEQFF

J gene: TRBJ1-1
V gene: TRBV2
CDR3 protein: CASNRDWNMNTEAFF

J gene: TRBJ2-1
V gene: TRBV4-2
CDR3 protein: CASSQVGGVTYNEQFF

J gene: TRBJ1-1
V gene: TRBV11-2
CDR3 protein: CASSFPANTEAFF

J gene: TRBJ1-3
V gene: TRBV30
CDR3 protein: CAWRGNWGSSGNTIYF

J gene: TRBJ2-2
V gene: TRBV5-1
CDR3 protein: CASSFLGTNTGELFF

J gene: TRBJ1-4
V gene: TRBV28
CDR3 protein: CASSLEPLRNEKLFF

J gene: TRBJ1-5
V gene: TRBV7-9
CDR3 protein: CASSSDMTNQPQHF

J gene: TRBJ2-5
V gene: TRBV5-6
CDR3 protein: CASSPSGRGQETQYF

J gene: TRBJ2-7
V gene: TRBV7-9
CDR3 protein: CASSLGWDYEQYF

J gene: TRBJ1-5
V gene: TRBV4-2
CDR3 protein: CASSLTPGTDQPQHF

J gene: TRBJ2-7
V gene: TRBV18
CDR3 protein: CASSRSTGYEQYF